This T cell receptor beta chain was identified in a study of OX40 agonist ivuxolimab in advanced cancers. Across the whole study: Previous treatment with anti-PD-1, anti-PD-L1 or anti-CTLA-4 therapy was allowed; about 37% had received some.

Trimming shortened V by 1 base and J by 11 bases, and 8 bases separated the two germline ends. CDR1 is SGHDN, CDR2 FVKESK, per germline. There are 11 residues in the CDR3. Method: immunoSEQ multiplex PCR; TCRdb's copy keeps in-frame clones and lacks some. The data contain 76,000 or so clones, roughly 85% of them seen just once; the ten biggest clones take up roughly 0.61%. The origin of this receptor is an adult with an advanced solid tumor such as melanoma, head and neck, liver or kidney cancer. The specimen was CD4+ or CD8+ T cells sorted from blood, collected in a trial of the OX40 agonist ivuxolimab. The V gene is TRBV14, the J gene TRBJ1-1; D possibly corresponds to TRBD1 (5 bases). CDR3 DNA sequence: TGTGCCAGCAGCCAAGGGGGCTGGGCTTTCTTT. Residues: CASSQGGWAFF.